The 32 T cell receptor beta chains below were found in one sample sequenced in a study of neurological immune-mediated disorders. TCRdb re-derived calls from the 5' RACE reads in MiXCR, one entry per CDR3 protein. Altogether tens of thousands of distinct CDR3 sequences are present, less than 8.5% being singletons, with the ten largest covering around 4.6%. Sequences were obtained from PBMCs. These receptors came from a woman in her thirties or forties in good health.

In this sample, this clonotype turned up many times. The chain carries TRBV7-2 and TRBJ1-2; 7 bases match TRBD1. The CDR3 has 14 residues. Per germline, CDR1 SGHTA and CDR2 FQGNSA. V lost 3 bases to trimming and J lost 3 bases; unmatched junction nucleotides: 4. CDR3 DNA sequence: TGTGCCAGCAGCTTTGCAACAGGGGACTATGGCTACACCTTC. This codes for CASSFATGDYGYTF.

The chain joins TRBV14 to TRBJ2-1; 8 bases align to TRBD1. Germline CDR1 is SGHDN and CDR2 is FVKESK. The CDR3 has 18 amino acids. Trimming removed 0 bases from V and 10 bases from J; junction bases left unmatched: 17. Here the CDR3 DNA reads TGTGCCAGCAGCCAAGAAGATTCGGGGACAGGAGCCATCTGGGAGCAGTTCTTC. Its protein product is CASSQEDSGTGAIWEQFF.

V and J are TRBV6-5 and TRBJ1-2, with TRBD1 as a possible D gene (5 bases). V was shortened by 6 bases and J by 2 bases, with 19 bases between the two germline ends. This CDR3 is built from 16 residues. CDR1 is MNHEY and CDR2 is SVGAGI in the germline V gene. The CDR3 here is CASSQGFGGFNYGYTF. In DNA, the CDR3 is TGTGCCAGCAGCCAAGGCTTTGGGGGGTTCAACTATGGCTACACCTTC.

This clonotype was recorded at least ten times. The rearrangement uses TRBV5-1 and TRBJ1-6; D unclear. This CDR3 has 17 amino acids. Trimming cost V 0 bases and J 7 bases, with 17 bases left between them. In germline, CDR1 is SGHRS, CDR2 YFSETQ. The CDR3 spells CASSLAGPTTPNSPLHF. The CDR3, as DNA: TGCGCCAGCAGCTTGGCCGGGCCTACTACCCCAAATTCACCCCTCCACTTT.

This clonotype was observed at least ten times. The chain employs TRBV2 and TRBJ2-1; 13 bases map to TRBD2. Germline V gives CDR1 SNHLY, CDR2 FYNNEI. CDR3 length: 15 residues. V lost 6 bases to trimming and J lost 10 bases; unmatched junction nucleotides: 9. The CDR3 reads CASSGTSGNPQEQFF. The CDR3 coding sequence is TGTGCCAGCAGCGGGACTAGCGGGAATCCACAGGAGCAGTTCTTC.

The sample holds many counts of this clonotype. The rearrangement uses TRBV5-1 and TRBJ1-1, with D unclear. Looked up from germline, CDR1 is SGHRS and CDR2 is YFSETQ. With 4 bases removed from V and 0 bases from J, the gap between germline ends came to 10 bases. CDR3 length equals 14 residues. The CDR3 sequence: CASSPGSVNTEAFF. The CDR3 DNA follows: TGCGCCAGCAGCCCCGGGAGCGTGAACACTGAAGCTTTCTTT.

This clonotype was observed a handful of times. The chain uses TRBV28 and TRBJ2-6; tentative D call: TRBD2 (6 bases). The V end lost 6 bases, the J end lost 0 bases, and 9 bases lay between the germline ends. Looked up from germline, CDR1 is MDHEN and CDR2 is SYDVKM. The CDR3 totals 15 residues. The CDR3 nucleotides are TGTGCCAGCAGGACTAGTAGCTCTGGGGCCAACGTCCTGACTTTC. Translation: CASRTSSSGANVLTF.

This clonotype was recorded many times. This chain's CDR3 is CASSLRQYQETQYF. As DNA, the CDR3 is TGTGCCAGCAGCTTGCGTCAGTACCAAGAGACCCAGTACTTC. The chain carries TRBV5-4 and TRBJ2-5; unclear D gene. Germline values: CDR1 SGHNT, CDR2 YYREEE (reference sequence). V was shortened by 1 base and J by 0 bases, with 7 bases between the two germline ends. The CDR3 sequence is 14 residues long.

This clonotype came up many times. The J gene is TRBJ2-1, the V gene TRBV28; D not certain. Germline CDR1 and CDR2: MDHEN and SYDVKM. V lost 5 bases and J 6 bases, leaving 11 bases between the germline ends. CDR3 size: 13 residues. CDR3 sequence reads: CASSPWSANEQFF. DNA for the CDR3: TGTGCCAGCAGTCCCTGGTCCGCCAATGAGCAGTTCTTC.

This clonotype was observed at least ten times. The V and J genes are TRBV3-1 and TRBJ2-1, with 8 bases aligning to TRBD1. This CDR3 contains 15 residues. V gave up 5 bases and J gave up 5 bases; unmatched junction bases: 8. The germline V gene has CDR1 LGHDT and CDR2 YNNKEL (reference sequence). CDR3 bases: TGTGCCAGCAGCTCCCCCGGGACAGGCAACAATGAGCAGTTCTTC. Translating it yields CASSSPGTGNNEQFF.

This clonotype was detected many times. The chain employs TRBV5-1 and TRBJ1-1, with 8 positions matching TRBD1. J gave up 1 base and V 5 bases, and 7 bases lay outside the gene matches. Germline loops: CDR1 SGHRS, CDR2 YFSETQ. The CDR3 runs 15 residues. For the CDR3, the DNA is TGCGCCAGCAGTAATAGGACAGGGAAGAACACTGAAGCTTTCTTT. Amino acid sequence: CASSNRTGKNTEAFF. Together with reference TRBV5-1 and TRBJ1-1, the CDR3 gives the full variable domain: KAGVTQTPRYLIKTRGQQVTLSCSPISGHRSVSWYQQTPGQGLQFLFEYFSETQRNKGNFPGRFSGRQFSNSRSEMNVSTLELGDSALYLCASSNRTGKNTEAFFGQGTRLTVV.

Only a few counts were recorded for this clonotype. The rearrangement joins TRBV2 to TRBJ2-5; TRBD2 is a possible D gene (5 bases). CDR1 is SNHLY and CDR2 is FYNNEI in the germline V gene. CDR3 length equals 14 residues. V lost 1 base, J lost 3 bases, and 9 bases lay in between. CDR3 nucleotide sequence: TGTGCCAGCAGTGAAGTGACGGGGAAAGAGACCCAGTACTTC. Translated: CASSEVTGKETQYF.

This clonotype was seen repeatedly, ten times or more. The chain combines TRBV24-1 with TRBJ2-7; D unresolved. The CDR3 has 12 amino acids. Germline loops: CDR1 KGHDR, CDR2 SFDVKD. Trimming took 4 bases from V and 6 from J, leaving 9 bases between them. The CDR3 sequence is CATSDQWGEQYF. In DNA form, the CDR3 reads TGTGCCACCAGTGACCAGTGGGGCGAGCAGTACTTC.

This clonotype was seen repeatedly, ten times or more. The rearrangement uses TRBV10-3 and TRBJ1-2; 8 bases are shared with TRBD1. The germline V gene has CDR1 ENHRY and CDR2 SYGVKD. The ends lost 5 bases at V and 10 bases at J; junction bases unmatched: 3. CDR3 length: 11 residues. The CDR3 here is CAISLQGDYTF. For the CDR3, the DNA is TGTGCCATCAGTCTACAGGGGGACTACACCTTC.

This clonotype came up many times. The rearrangement joins TRBV9 to TRBJ2-1; no definite D call. CDR1 is SGDLS and CDR2 is YYNGEE in the germline V gene. The CDR3 runs to 13 residues. V lost 0 bases and J 10 bases, leaving 11 bases between the germline ends. The CDR3 DNA is TGTGCCAGCAGCGTAGAAGGGTCCTCGGAGCAGTTCTTC. It codes for CASSVEGSSEQFF. Based on the CDR3 plus reference TRBV9 and TRBJ2-1, the full variable domain is DSGVTQTPKHLITATGQRVTLRCSPRSGDLSVYWYQQSLDQGLQFLIQYYNGEERAKGNILERFSAQQFPDLHSELNLSSLELGDSALYFCASSVEGSSEQFFGPGTRLTVL.

This clonotype showed up many times. The rearrangement joins TRBV7-9 to TRBJ1-4, with D possibly matching TRBD1 (5 bases). There are 15 residues in the CDR3. The germline V gene encodes CDR1 SEHNR and CDR2 FQNEAQ (reference sequence). Trimming removed 0 bases at V and 4 bases at J, with 9 bases between. The CDR3 coding sequence is TGTGCCAGCAGCTTAGCAGGAGGACATAATGAAAAACTGTTTTTT. Translation gives CASSLAGGHNEKLFF. The complete variable domain, with remaining parts taken from reference TRBV7-9 and TRBJ1-4, reads DTGVSQNPRHKITKRGQNVTFRCDPISEHNRLYWYRQTLGQGPEFLTYFQNEAQLEKSRLLSDRFSAERPKGSFSTLEIQRTEQGDSAMYLCASSLAGGHNEKLFFGSGTQLSVL.

This clonotype has a count of ten or more. This chain links TRBV7-6 with TRBJ2-1; D is unclear. With 1 base removed from V and 4 bases from J, the gap between germline ends came to 11 bases. This CDR3 region has 15 residues. The germline gives CDR1 SGHVS, CDR2 FNYEAQ. CDR3 region: CASSLGSLVYNEQFF. CDR3 DNA sequence: TGTGCCAGCAGCTTAGGTTCCCTTGTATACAATGAGCAGTTCTTC.

This clonotype was seen many times. The chain's CDR3 is CASSQDLPGGSDSPLHF. The CDR3 nucleotides are TGTGCCAGCAGCCAAGATCTCCCAGGGGGCTCTGATTCACCCCTCCACTTT. The J gene is TRBJ1-6, the V gene TRBV3-1; 8 bases are a match to TRBD1. Germline V gene lookup returns CDR1 LGHDT and CDR2 YNNKEL (reference sequence). CDR3 length: 17 residues. Trimming took 0 bases from V and 8 from J; bases not matched to a gene: 9.

This clonotype was seen ten or more times. The chain couples TRBV29-1 to TRBJ2-5, with D perhaps being TRBD1 or TRBD2 (6 bases each). Germline V CDR1 and CDR2: SQVTM, ANQGSEA. The CDR3 runs to 12 residues. V gave up 3 bases and J gave up 5 bases, with 10 bases separating them. As DNA, the CDR3 is TGCAGCGTTGACGGGGGCAGGGAGACCCAGTACTTC. This codes for CSVDGGRETQYF.

This clonotype came up many times. This chain joins TRBV30 and TRBJ2-1, with 7 nucleotides matching TRBD2. CDR3 size: 13 residues. Per the germline V gene, CDR1 is GTSNPN and CDR2 is SVGIG (reference sequence). V dropped 2 bases and J dropped 7; count of bases not matched to a gene: 5. CDR3 amino acids: CAWSPGLRNEQFF. CDR3 nucleotide sequence: TGTGCCTGGAGTCCGGGACTACGGAATGAGCAGTTCTTC. The full variable domain, completed using reference TRBV30 and TRBJ2-1, is SQTIHQWPATLVQPVGSPLSLECTVEGTSNPNLYWYRQAAGRGLQLLFYSVGIGQISSEVPQNLSASRPQDRQFILSSKKLLLSDSGFYLCAWSPGLRNEQFFGPGTRLTVL.

This clonotype was seen ten or more times. The chain joins TRBV9 to TRBJ1-6; 7 bases are a match to TRBD1. V was clipped by 5 bases and J by 9 bases; unmatched bases: 14. Looked up from germline, CDR1 is SGDLS and CDR2 is YYNGEE. This CDR3 region has 16 residues. CDR3 in amino acids: CASSPGGGDWSSPLHF. CDR3 DNA sequence: TGTGCCAGCAGTCCAGGGGGAGGCGACTGGAGTTCACCCCTCCACTTT.

The sample holds many counts of this clonotype. The chain recombines TRBV9 with TRBJ2-3; 8 positions agree with TRBD1. From germline, CDR1 is SGDLS and CDR2 YYNGEE. The junction had 4 bases not matched to a gene; V was cut back by 3 bases and J by 4 bases. There are 14 residues in the CDR3. The CDR3: CASSGTGSSDTQYF. CDR3 bases: TGTGCCAGCAGCGGGACAGGGAGTTCAGATACGCAGTATTTT.

The sample holds many counts of this clonotype. The chain is built from TRBV20-1 and TRBJ1-3; 7 bases fit TRBD1. J gave up 2 bases and V 0 bases, and 13 bases lay outside the gene matches. The CDR3 loop spans 18 amino acids. Looked up from germline, CDR1 is DFQATT and CDR2 is SNEGSKA (reference sequence). CDR3 amino acids: CSAREVYRAGGPGNTIYF. The CDR3 nucleotides are TGCAGTGCTAGAGAAGTTTACCGCGCAGGGGGTCCTGGAAACACCATATATTTT.

This clonotype showed up many times. This chain joins TRBV6-1 and TRBJ2-5; weak D call: TRBD2 (6 bases). The CDR3 covers 13 residues. The V gene's germline CDR1 is MNHNS and CDR2 SASEGT. With 6 bases removed from V and 5 bases from J, the gap between germline ends came to 13 bases. The CDR3 region is CASSLTRTETQYF. As DNA, the CDR3 is TGTGCCAGCAGCCTGACTAGAACGGAGACCCAGTACTTC.

There are many counts of this clonotype. V gene TRBV9 combines with J gene TRBJ1-5; 8 nucleotides line up with TRBD1. Germline values: CDR1 SGDLS, CDR2 YYNGEE. Losses at the gene ends were 4 bases for V and 7 bases for J; bases not matched to a gene: 10. The CDR3 runs to 15 residues. The CDR3 region has the DNA TGTGCCAGCAGCAGACAGGGGCGCGCCGACCAGCCCCAGCATTTT. Its translation: CASSRQGRADQPQHF. Using reference TRBV9 and TRBJ1-5 for the parts outside the CDR3, the full variable domain is DSGVTQTPKHLITATGQRVTLRCSPRSGDLSVYWYQQSLDQGLQFLIQYYNGEERAKGNILERFSAQQFPDLHSELNLSSLELGDSALYFCASSRQGRADQPQHFGDGTRLSIL.

For this clonotype: With a much larger clone just one base away, this may be a read error. The V gene is TRBV14, the J gene TRBJ2-3; 7 nucleotides align to TRBD1. With V trimmed by 2 bases and J by 3 bases, 8 bases remained unmatched. CDR3 size: 16 residues. Germline V gives CDR1 SGHDN, CDR2 FVKESK. The CDR3 nucleotides are TGTGCCAGCAGCCAACACAGGGGAGACACGACAGATACGCAGTATTTT. Amino acids: CASSQHRGDTTDTQYF. The complete variable domain, with remaining parts taken from reference TRBV14 and TRBJ2-3, reads EAGVTQFPSHSVIEKGQTVTLRCDPISGHDNLYWYRRVMGKEIKFLLHFVKESKQDESGMPNNRFLAERTGGTYSTLKVQPAELEDSGVYFCASSQHRGDTTDTQYFGPGTRLTVL.

This clonotype was observed at least ten times. The chain uses TRBV5-1 and TRBJ1-2; 7 positions match TRBD1. Germline CDR1 is SGHRS and CDR2 is YFSETQ. J lost 1 base, V lost 0 bases, and 3 bases had no gene match. CDR3 length: 15 amino acids. The CDR3 nucleotides read TGCGCCAGCAGCTTGGGGGACAGCCATAACTATGGCTACACCTTC. Its protein is CASSLGDSHNYGYTF.

This clonotype has at least ten counts. The chain recombines TRBV29-1 with TRBJ2-1; 14 bases align to TRBD2. The junction had 7 bases not matched to a gene; V was cut back by 6 bases and J by 0 bases. From germline, CDR1 is SQVTM and CDR2 ANQGSEA. The CDR3 length is 17 residues. The CDR3 bases are TGCAGCGTGACCGGGACTAGCGGGAGTAGCTCCTACAATGAGCAGTTCTTC. This sequence encodes CSVTGTSGSSSYNEQFF.

This clonotype is medium-sized in the sample. This chain joins TRBV5-1 and TRBJ1-2; no clear D. The CDR3 loop spans 11 amino acids. V was cut by 7 bases and J by 6 bases, with 10 bases left in between. Germline V lookup: CDR1 SGHRS, CDR2 YFSETQ. The CDR3 sequence is CASGEQDGYTF. CDR3 sequence (DNA): TGCGCCAGCGGGGAGCAGGATGGCTACACCTTC.

This clonotype was found many times. The rearrangement joins TRBV29-1 to TRBJ1-1; 8 bases line up with TRBD1. This CDR3 contains 12 residues. J gave up 5 bases and V 3 bases, and 2 bases lay outside the gene matches. The germline V gene encodes CDR1 SQVTM and CDR2 ANQGSEA. Written as DNA, the CDR3 is TGCAGCGTTGACAGGGGGCTGACTGAAGCTTTCTTT. Its translation: CSVDRGLTEAFF.

Many counts were recorded for this clonotype. The chain recombines TRBV27 with TRBJ2-2; D ambiguous. Germline-derived CDR1 and CDR2 are MNHEY and SMNVEV (reference sequence). The V gene lost 8 bases and the J gene lost 3 bases, with 16 bases spanning the gap. The CDR3 contains 15 residues. CDR3 coding DNA: TGTGCCAGCTCAGGCCCCAGATCAGACACCGGGGAGCTGTTTTTT. Translation: CASSGPRSDTGELFF.

In this sample, this clonotype turned up many times. V and J are TRBV12-3 or TRBV12-4 and TRBJ2-1; D remains unclear. The V end was cut by 11 bases, the J end by 4 bases, with 15 bases between. The CDR3 totals 13 residues. CDR3 sequence reads: CAVSESLYNEQFF. The CDR3 DNA reads as TGTGCCGTAAGCGAGAGCCTATACAATGAGCAGTTCTTC.